The 19 T cell receptor beta chains given below trace back to one sample, sequenced in a study. In TCRdb, the 5' RACE reads were re-called with MiXCR into one record per CDR3 protein. The sample records tens of thousands of distinct CDR3 sequences, less than 30% being singletons. Treg sorting used a CD4+CD25+CD127-/low gate. Source material: tumor-infiltrating Tregs sorted from the breast tumor. The receptors shown here come from a female donor with breast cancer.

Remarks on this clonotype: Compared with germline, one end of the junction differs, possibly owing to a read error. The rearrangement joins TRBV5-1 to TRBJ2-7; TRBD2 is a possible D gene (5 bases). The CDR3 has 14 residues. The germline V gene encodes CDR1 SGHRS and CDR2 YFSETQ. CDR3 sequence (DNA): TGTGCCAGCAGCTCGGGGTTGGGTAGGGACGAGCAGTACTTC. Its translation is CASSSGLGRDEQYF.

For this clonotype: At one end the junction does not follow the germline gene, possibly because of a read error. The chain combines TRBV7-3 with TRBJ1-2, with D uncertain. The CDR3 runs to 12 residues. From germline, CDR1 is SGHTA and CDR2 FQGTGA. The CDR3 here is CASSLRNYGYSF. In DNA form, the CDR3 reads TGTGCCAGCAGCTTAAGAAACTATGGCTACTCCTTC.

This clonotype turned up a few times. V gene TRBV29-1 combines with J gene TRBJ2-6; D is unclear. The CDR3 is 16 amino acids. Germline V CDR1 and CDR2: SQVTM, ANQGSEA. Trimming stripped 2 bases from V and 0 bases from J, with 11 bases between. As DNA, the CDR3 is TGCAGCGTTGAAACGGGCGTTGACTCTGGGGCCAACGTCCTGACTTTC. Amino acids: CSVETGVDSGANVLTF.

A few counts support this clonotype. V usage is TRBV28 and J usage is TRBJ1-1; perhaps TRBD1 as D (6 bases). Per germline, CDR1 MDHEN and CDR2 SYDVKM. CDR3 size: 12 residues. Trimming took 4 bases from V and 14 from J, leaving 17 bases between them. The CDR3 region has the DNA TGTGCCAGCAGTTCGGACGGAGGGGGTGAATTCTTT. Amino acids: CASSSDGGGEFF.

The CDR3 sequence: CASTPSGSGLQFF. The DNA of the CDR3 is TGTGCCAGCACTCCTAGCGGGAGTGGGTTGCAGTTCTTC. This sequence joins TRBV6-5 and TRBJ2-1, with 10 nucleotides matching TRBD2. The CDR3 spans 13 residues. Trimming removed 7 bases from V and 12 bases from J; junction bases left unmatched: 9. From germline, CDR1 is MNHEY and CDR2 SVGAGI.

This clonotype has more than one count but fewer than ten. V and J are TRBV9 and TRBJ1-3; D gene ambiguous. This CDR3 is built from 17 residues. Germline-derived CDR1 and CDR2 are SGDLS and YYNGEE. The V and J ends lost 0 bases and 0 bases respectively, with 13 bases between them. CDR3 sequence: CASSVEARPDSGNTIYF. The CDR3 DNA reads TGTGCCAGCAGCGTAGAGGCAAGGCCGGACTCTGGAAACACCATATATTTT.

This clonotype turned up a few times. The chain couples TRBV7-2 to TRBJ2-3; D may be TRBD1 (6 bases). V lost 4 bases to trimming and J lost 5 bases, with 13 bases between them. CDR1 is SGHTA, CDR2 FQGNSA, per germline. The CDR3 is made up of 14 amino acids. CDR3 protein: CASSSRDKGDTQYF. The CDR3 nucleotides are TGTGCCAGCAGCTCCCGGGACAAGGGAGATACGCAGTATTTT. The full variable domain, with the rest looked up from reference TRBV7-2 and TRBJ2-3, is GAGVSQSPSNKVTEKGKDVELRCDPISGHTALYWYRQSLGQGLEFLIYFQGNSAPDKSGLPSDRFSAERTGGSVSTLTIQRTQQEDSAVYLCASSSRDKGDTQYFGPGTRLTVL.

This clonotype was seen a few times. J is TRBJ2-7 and V is TRBV5-5; TRBD2 agrees at 10 bases. The trim removed 0 bases at V and 2 bases at J, leaving 8 bases unmatched. CDR1 and CDR2 from the germline V gene are SGHKS and YYEKEE (reference sequence). The CDR3 is 17 amino acids. The CDR3 here is CASSLASGSFTAYEQYF. In nucleotides, the CDR3 is TGTGCCAGCAGCTTGGCTAGCGGGAGTTTTACCGCCTACGAGCAGTACTTC.

This clonotype was counted ten times or more. This rearrangement joins TRBV12-3 or TRBV12-4 to TRBJ1-1, with 7 bases fitting TRBD1. V dropped 0 bases and J dropped 5; count of bases not matched to a gene: 6. The CDR3 length is 15 residues. Here the CDR3 reads CASSLAGTGVTEAFF. CDR3 in DNA: TGTGCCAGCAGTTTAGCGGGAACAGGGGTGACTGAAGCTTTCTTT.

This clonotype was detected a few times. The chain couples TRBV5-1 to TRBJ1-1; no clear D gene. This CDR3 is built from 16 residues. Trimming pared 0 bases from V and 2 bases from J, leaving 14 bases between. The germline V gene encodes CDR1 SGHRS and CDR2 YFSETQ. The CDR3, as DNA: TGCGCCAGCAGCTTGGAAGGAACCAGCATCAACACTGAAGCTTTCTTT. Translation gives CASSLEGTSINTEAFF. The full variable domain, in which reference TRBV5-1 and TRBJ1-1 provide the parts outside the CDR3, is KAGVTQTPRYLIKTRGQQVTLSCSPISGHRSVSWYQQTPGQGLQFLFEYFSETQRNKGNFPGRFSGRQFSNSRSEMNVSTLELGDSALYLCASSLEGTSINTEAFFGQGTRLTVV.

This rearrangement joins TRBV4-1 to TRBJ2-5, with TRBD2 matching over 9 bases. V gave up 1 base and J gave up 2 bases; unmatched junction bases: 5. Germline V gives CDR1 MGHRA, CDR2 YSYEKL. This CDR3 is 16 amino acids long. CDR3 sequence (DNA): TGCGCCAGCAGCCAAGGTCCTAGCGGGGTTCAAGAGACCCAGTACTTC. Its protein product is CASSQGPSGVQETQYF.

The chain is built from TRBV18 and TRBJ1-4; 7 nucleotides agree with TRBD1. V trimming: 5 bases; J trimming: 6 bases; junction bases outside the gene matches: 3. CDR1 KGHSH and CDR2 LQKENI come from the germline V gene. CDR3 length: 13 residues. The CDR3 nucleotides are TGTGCCAGCTCATCACAGGGGTATGAAAAACTGTTTTTT. Translating it yields CASSSQGYEKLFF.

The chain recombines TRBV5-1 with TRBJ1-1; D possibly corresponds to TRBD1 (5 bases). This CDR3 region has 15 residues. The V gene lost 6 bases and the J gene lost 4 bases, with 19 bases spanning the gap. Looked up from germline, CDR1 is SGHRS and CDR2 is YFSETQ. CDR3 amino acids: CASTSQGWDGTEAFF. DNA of the CDR3: TGCGCCAGCACCTCCCAGGGATGGGATGGCACTGAAGCTTTCTTT. The full variable domain, in which reference TRBV5-1 and TRBJ1-1 provide the parts outside the CDR3, is KAGVTQTPRYLIKTRGQQVTLSCSPISGHRSVSWYQQTPGQGLQFLFEYFSETQRNKGNFPGRFSGRQFSNSRSEMNVSTLELGDSALYLCASTSQGWDGTEAFFGQGTRLTVV.

The table lists this clonotype with many counts. The chain uses TRBV6-5 and TRBJ1-1; no definite D call. Germline CDR1 and CDR2: MNHEY and SVGAGI. The CDR3 has 14 residues. Trimming cost V 7 bases and J 2 bases, with 14 bases left between them. CDR3 amino acids: CASKLGEVNTEAFF. CDR3 bases: TGTGCCAGCAAACTCGGAGAAGTAAACACTGAAGCTTTCTTT.

The rearrangement links TRBV12-3 or TRBV12-4 to TRBJ1-2; 7 positions agree with TRBD1. Germline trimming cut 4 bases from V and 4 bases from J; bases unmatched to any gene: 6. This CDR3 region has 14 residues. The CDR3 DNA follows: TGTGCCAGCAGTTCAACCGGGACAGCCTATGGCTACACCTTC. Amino acid sequence: CASSSTGTAYGYTF.

This clonotype occurred many times. The J gene is TRBJ2-1, the V gene TRBV20-1; 13 bases are a match to TRBD2. V lost 0 bases, J lost 5 bases, and 7 bases stayed unmatched. This CDR3 contains 17 residues. The germline gives CDR1 DFQATT, CDR2 SNEGSKA (reference sequence). The CDR3 sequence: CSARDRMGLAGHNEQFF. Here the CDR3 DNA reads TGCAGTGCTAGAGATCGGATGGGACTAGCGGGGCACAATGAGCAGTTCTTC.

With respect to this clonotype: A read error may explain this, as a much larger clone is one base away. This sequence joins TRBV6-1 and TRBJ2-5, with 7 bases identical to TRBD2. The CDR3 runs 16 residues. Germline CDR1 and CDR2: MNHNS and SASEGT. The CDR3: CASGESPRREHETQYF. The CDR3 DNA sequence: TGTGCCAGCGGTGAATCCCCCCGGCGGGAGCACGAGACCCAGTACTTC.

The V gene is TRBV29-1, the J gene TRBJ2-1; TRBD2 matches at 14 bases. CDR1 and CDR2 (germline): SQVTM, ANQGSEA. The CDR3 covers 14 residues. After removal of 6 bases from V and 7 bases from J, the junction contained 5 bases not matched to a gene. CDR3 region: CSVLTSGRENEQFF. CDR3 nucleotides: TGCAGCGTGCTGACTAGCGGGAGGGAGAATGAGCAGTTCTTC.

This clonotype was seen more than once but under ten times. The chain joins TRBV2 to TRBJ2-5; D is unclear. The CDR3 consists of 12 residues. Germline values: CDR1 SNHLY, CDR2 FYNNEI. Trimming removed 4 bases at V and 2 bases at J, with 5 bases between. For the CDR3, the DNA is TGTGCCAGCAGTGTGGCTCAAGAGACCCAGTACTTC. It is translated as CASSVAQETQYF.